The next 2 T cell receptor beta chains were all read from a single sample in a study of type 1 regulatory T cells. TCRdb reprocessed the reads with MiXCR, giving one entry per CDR3 protein. Counted here are over 55,000 distinct CDR3 sequences, 50% to 70% occurring once; the ten biggest clones make up 7.6%. No antigens are known for them. Sequenced: cultured T cells, either the whole culture or a sorted T cell fraction (not recorded which). This sample's subset: Tr1-enriched cell product generated in vitro against host alloantigens. The receptors shown here come from a human donor in good health.

This chain uses TRBV9 with TRBJ2-1, with D possibly TRBD2 on 6 matching bases. Trimming left V 3 bases short and J 0 bases short, with 16 bases between. Germline CDR1 SGDLS, CDR2 YYNGEE. The CDR3 extends over 17 amino acids. The CDR3 DNA reads TGTGCCAGCAGCGGTGGGCAGATGCGGGGCTCCTACAATGAGCAGTTCTTC. Translation: CASSGGQMRGSYNEQFF.

In this sample, this clonotype turned up a few times. The chain joins TRBV9 to TRBJ2-7; maybe TRBD2 (7 bases). Germline V gives CDR1 SGDLS, CDR2 YYNGEE. The CDR3 loop spans 16 amino acids. V was shortened by 4 bases and J by 4 bases, with 21 bases between the two germline ends. This chain's CDR3 is CASSSGGATQGYEQYF. CDR3 bases: TGTGCCAGCAGCAGTGGGGGGGCCACGCAGGGTTACGAGCAGTACTTC. The full variable domain, with the rest looked up from reference TRBV9 and TRBJ2-7, is DSGVTQTPKHLITATGQRVTLRCSPRSGDLSVYWYQQSLDQGLQFLIQYYNGEERAKGNILERFSAQQFPDLHSELNLSSLELGDSALYFCASSSGGATQGYEQYFGPGTRLTVT.